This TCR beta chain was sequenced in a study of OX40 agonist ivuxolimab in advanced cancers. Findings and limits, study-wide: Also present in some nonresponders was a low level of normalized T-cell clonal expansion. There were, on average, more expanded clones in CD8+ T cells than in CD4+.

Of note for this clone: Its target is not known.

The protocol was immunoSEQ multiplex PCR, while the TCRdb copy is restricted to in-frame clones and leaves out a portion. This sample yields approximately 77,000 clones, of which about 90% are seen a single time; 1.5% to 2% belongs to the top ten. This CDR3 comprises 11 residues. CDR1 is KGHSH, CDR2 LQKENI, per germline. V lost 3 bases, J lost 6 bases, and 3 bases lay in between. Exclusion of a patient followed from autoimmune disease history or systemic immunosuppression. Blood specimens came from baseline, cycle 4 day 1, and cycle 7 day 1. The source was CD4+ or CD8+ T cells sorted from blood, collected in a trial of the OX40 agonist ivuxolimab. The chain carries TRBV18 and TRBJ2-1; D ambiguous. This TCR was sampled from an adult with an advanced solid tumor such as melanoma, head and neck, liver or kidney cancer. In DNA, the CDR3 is TGTGCCAGCTCACCCAGCAATGAGCAGTTCTTC. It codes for CASSPSNEQFF.